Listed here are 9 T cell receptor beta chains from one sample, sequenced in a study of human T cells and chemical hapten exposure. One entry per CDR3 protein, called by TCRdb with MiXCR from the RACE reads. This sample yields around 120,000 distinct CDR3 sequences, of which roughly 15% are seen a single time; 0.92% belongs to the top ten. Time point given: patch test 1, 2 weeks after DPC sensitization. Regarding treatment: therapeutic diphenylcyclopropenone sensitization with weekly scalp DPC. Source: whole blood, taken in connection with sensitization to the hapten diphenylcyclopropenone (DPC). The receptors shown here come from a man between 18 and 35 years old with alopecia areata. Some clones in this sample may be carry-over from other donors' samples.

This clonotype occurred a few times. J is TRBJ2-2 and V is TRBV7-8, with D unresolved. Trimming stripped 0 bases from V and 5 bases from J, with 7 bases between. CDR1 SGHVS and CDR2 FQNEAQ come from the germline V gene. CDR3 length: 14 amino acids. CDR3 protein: CASSLAGLTGELFF. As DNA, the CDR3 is TGTGCCAGCAGCTTAGCGGGGTTGACCGGGGAGCTGTTTTTT.

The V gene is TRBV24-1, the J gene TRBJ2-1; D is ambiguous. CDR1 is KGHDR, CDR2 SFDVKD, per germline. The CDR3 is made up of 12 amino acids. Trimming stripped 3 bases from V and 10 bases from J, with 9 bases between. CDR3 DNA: TGTGCCACCAGTGATCCCCGACGGGAGCAGTTCTTC. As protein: CATSDPRREQFF.

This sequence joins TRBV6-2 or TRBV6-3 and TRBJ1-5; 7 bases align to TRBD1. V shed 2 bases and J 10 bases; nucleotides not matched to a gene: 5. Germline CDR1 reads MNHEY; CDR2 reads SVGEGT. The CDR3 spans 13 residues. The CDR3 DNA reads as TGTGCCAGCAGTTACGGAACAGGGGTACCCCAGCATTTT. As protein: CASSYGTGVPQHF.

CDR3 residues: CASIDSLNTEAFF. In nucleotides, the CDR3 is TGTGCCAGCATCGACAGCCTGAACACTGAAGCTTTCTTT. This chain uses TRBV7-9 with TRBJ1-1; tentatively, D is TRBD1 (5 bases). Between the trimmed V and J ends, which lost 7 bases and 0 bases, there was a span of 9 bases. CDR3 size: 13 residues. Germline V gene data show CDR1 as SEHNR and CDR2 as FQNEAQ (reference sequence).

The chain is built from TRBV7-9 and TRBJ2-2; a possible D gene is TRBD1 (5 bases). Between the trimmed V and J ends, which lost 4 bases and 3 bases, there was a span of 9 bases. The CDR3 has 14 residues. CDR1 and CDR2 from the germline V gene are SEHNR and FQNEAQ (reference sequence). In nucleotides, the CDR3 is TGTGCCAGCAGCTACTCAGGGTACACCGGGGAGCTGTTTTTT. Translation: CASSYSGYTGELFF. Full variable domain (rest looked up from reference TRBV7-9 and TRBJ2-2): DTGVSQNPRHKITKRGQNVTFRCDPISEHNRLYWYRQTLGQGPEFLTYFQNEAQLEKSRLLSDRFSAERPKGSFSTLEIQRTEQGDSAMYLCASSYSGYTGELFFGEGSRLTVL.

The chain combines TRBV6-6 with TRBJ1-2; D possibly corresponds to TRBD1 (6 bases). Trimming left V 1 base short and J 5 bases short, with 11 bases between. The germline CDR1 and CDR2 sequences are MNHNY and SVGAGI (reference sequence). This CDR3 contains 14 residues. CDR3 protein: CASSYLGAGYGYTF. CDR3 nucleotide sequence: TGTGCCAGCAGTTACTTGGGGGCAGGGTATGGCTACACCTTC.

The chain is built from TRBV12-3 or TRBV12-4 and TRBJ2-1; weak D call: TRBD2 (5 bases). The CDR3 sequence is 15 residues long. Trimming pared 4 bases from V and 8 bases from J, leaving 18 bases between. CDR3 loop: CASSSPGSMGDEQFF. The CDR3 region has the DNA TGTGCCAGCAGTTCCCCGGGATCAATGGGCGATGAGCAGTTCTTC.

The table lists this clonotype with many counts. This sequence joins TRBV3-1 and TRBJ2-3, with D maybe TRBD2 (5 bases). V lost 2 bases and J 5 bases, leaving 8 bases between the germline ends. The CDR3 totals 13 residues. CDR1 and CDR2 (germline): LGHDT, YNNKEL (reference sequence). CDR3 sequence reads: CASSQSREDTQYF. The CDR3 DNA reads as TGTGCCAGCAGCCAAAGTCGGGAAGATACGCAGTATTTT.

The DNA of the CDR3 is TGTGCCAGCAGGACAGGAATCTATGGCTACACCTTC. It translates to CASRTGIYGYTF. This rearrangement joins TRBV12-3 or TRBV12-4 to TRBJ1-2, with D tentatively TRBD1 (6 bases). The ends were cut back, 6 bases at V and 4 bases at J, with 9 bases in the middle. This CDR3 is 12 amino acids long.